This TCR beta chain derives from a study of T cells after posttransplantation cyclophosphamide. About this clone: Its antigen is as yet unknown.

Sequencing was performed with immunoSEQ multiplex PCR; in TCRdb, only in-frame clones are kept and a portion is missing. The table has roughly 10,000 clones, 89% seen once; the top ten hold around 4%. The CDR3 has 15 amino acids. The J segment lost 4 bases and the V segment lost 2 bases, leaving 2 bases of the junction unmatched. From germline, CDR1 is SGDLS and CDR2 YYNGEE. Sampled 1 year posttransplant, controls received myeloablative marrow transplants, methotrexate and a calcineurin inhibitor. Findings and limits, study-wide: Tissue-infiltrating T cells from skin or gut overlapped little with blood T cells.

The sample was PBMCs, taken about 67 weeks after allogeneic stem cell transplant with calcineurin inhibitor and methotrexate. The clonotype comes from a male patient aged 45 to 59 who received an allogeneic stem cell transplant from an unrelated donor, was CMV-positive, and had chronic GVHD only. Some T cells may be graft donor cells. V and J are TRBV9 and TRBJ2-2, with TRBD1 identical over 10 bases. CDR3 sequence reads: CASSVRTGGTGELFF. CDR3 DNA sequence: TGTGCCAGCAGCGTTAGGACAGGGGGCACCGGGGAGCTGTTTTTT.